By proportion, the clone carrying this T cell receptor (beta chain) is large. What it binds is unknown. The data originate from a study of T cells in localized non-small cell lung cancer. Study-wide findings and caveats: Uninvolved adjacent lung showed the highest T cell clonality, exceeding tumor. Researchers found a median around 58 of the top 100 tumor clones in adjacent lung.

CDR3 length: 15 residues. Germline V lookup: CDR1 SGHRS, CDR2 YFSETQ. Trimming removed 4 bases at V and 2 bases at J, with 14 bases between. Data came from immunoSEQ multiplex PCR; TCRdb stores just in-frame clones and leaves some out. The table has 1,500 to 2,000 clones, 22% seen once; the top ten hold over 9%. Sequences were derived from lung tumor tissue, sampled before any cancer treatment. The clonotype comes from a male donor aged 60 or over with stage I lung adenocarcinoma. The genes are TRBV5-1 and TRBJ2-3; unclear D gene. In nucleotides, the CDR3 is TGCGCCAGCAGCCTCAGGCTCCCCGTCACAGATACGCAGTATTTT. This sequence encodes CASSLRLPVTDTQYF.